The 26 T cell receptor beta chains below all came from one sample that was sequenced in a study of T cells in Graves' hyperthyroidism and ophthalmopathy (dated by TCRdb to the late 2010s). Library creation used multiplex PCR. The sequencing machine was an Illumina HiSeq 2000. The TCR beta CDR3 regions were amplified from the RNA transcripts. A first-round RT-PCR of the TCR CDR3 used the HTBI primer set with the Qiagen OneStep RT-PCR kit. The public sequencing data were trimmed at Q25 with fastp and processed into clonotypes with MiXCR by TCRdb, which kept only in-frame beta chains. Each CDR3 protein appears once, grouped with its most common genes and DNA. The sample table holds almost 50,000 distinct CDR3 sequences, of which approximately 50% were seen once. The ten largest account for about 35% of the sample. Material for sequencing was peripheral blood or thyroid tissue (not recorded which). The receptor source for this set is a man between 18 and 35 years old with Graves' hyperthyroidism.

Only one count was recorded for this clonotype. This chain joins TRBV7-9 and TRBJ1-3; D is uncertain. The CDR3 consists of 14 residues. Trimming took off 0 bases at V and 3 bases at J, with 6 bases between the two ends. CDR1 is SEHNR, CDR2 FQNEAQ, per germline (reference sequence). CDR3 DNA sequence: TGTGCCAGCAGCTTAGCTGCAATTGGAAACACCATATATTTT. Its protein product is CASSLAAIGNTIYF. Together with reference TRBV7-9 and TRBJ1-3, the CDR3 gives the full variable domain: DTGVSQNPRHKITKRGQNVTFRCDPISEHNRLYWYRQTLGQGPEFLTYFQNEAQLEKSRLLSDRFSAERPKGSFSTLEIQRTEQGDSAMYLCASSLAAIGNTIYFGEGSWLTVV.

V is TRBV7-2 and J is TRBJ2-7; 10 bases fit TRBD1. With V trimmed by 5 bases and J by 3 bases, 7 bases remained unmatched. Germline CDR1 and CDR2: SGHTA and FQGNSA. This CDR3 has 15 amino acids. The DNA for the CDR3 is TGTGCCAGCAGCGCCCGGGACAGGGGCATCTACGAGCAGTACTTC. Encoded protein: CASSARDRGIYEQYF.

CDR3 in DNA: TGTGCCATCGCGACAGGAGATTCACCCCTCCACTTT. Its protein is CAIATGDSPLHF. The chain links TRBV25-1 to TRBJ1-6, with D tentatively TRBD1 (6 bases). Germline V gives CDR1 MGHDK, CDR2 SYGVNS. The V gene lost 10 bases and the J gene lost 8 bases, with 12 bases spanning the gap. This CDR3 spans 12 amino acids.

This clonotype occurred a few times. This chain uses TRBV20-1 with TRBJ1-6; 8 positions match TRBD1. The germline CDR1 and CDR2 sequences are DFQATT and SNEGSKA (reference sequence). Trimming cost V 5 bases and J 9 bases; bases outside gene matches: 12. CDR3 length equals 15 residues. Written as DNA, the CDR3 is TGCAGTGCTCACACCGCAAAGACAGGGGTTTCACCCCTCCACTTT. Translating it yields CSAHTAKTGVSPLHF.

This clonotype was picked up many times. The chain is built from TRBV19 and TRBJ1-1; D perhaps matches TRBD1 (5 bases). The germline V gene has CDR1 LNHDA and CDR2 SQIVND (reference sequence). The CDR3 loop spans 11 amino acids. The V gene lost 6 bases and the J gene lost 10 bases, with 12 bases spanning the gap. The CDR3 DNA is TGTGCCAGTAGAAGGGACCGGTCAGCTTTCTTT. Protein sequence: CASRRDRSAFF.

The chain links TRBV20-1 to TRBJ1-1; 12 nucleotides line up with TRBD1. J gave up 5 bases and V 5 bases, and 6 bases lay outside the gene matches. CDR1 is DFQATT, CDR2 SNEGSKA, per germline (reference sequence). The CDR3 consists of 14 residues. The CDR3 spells CSAQGTGGATEAFF. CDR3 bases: TGCAGTGCTCAAGGGACAGGGGGCGCGACTGAAGCTTTCTTT.

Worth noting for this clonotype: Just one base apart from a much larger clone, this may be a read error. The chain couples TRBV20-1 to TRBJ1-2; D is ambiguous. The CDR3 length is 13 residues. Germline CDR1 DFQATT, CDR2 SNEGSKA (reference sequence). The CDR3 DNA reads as TGCAGTGCTAGCAACGGAGGTAACTATGGCTACGCCTTC. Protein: CSASNGGNYGYAF.

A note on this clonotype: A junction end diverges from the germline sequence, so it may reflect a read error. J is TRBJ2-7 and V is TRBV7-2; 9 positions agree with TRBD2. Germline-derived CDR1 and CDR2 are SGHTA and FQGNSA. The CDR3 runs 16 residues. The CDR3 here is CASSLAGPEGSYEQYF. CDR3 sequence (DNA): TGTGCCAGCAGCCTAGCGGGACCAGAGGGCTCCTACGAGCAGTACTTC.

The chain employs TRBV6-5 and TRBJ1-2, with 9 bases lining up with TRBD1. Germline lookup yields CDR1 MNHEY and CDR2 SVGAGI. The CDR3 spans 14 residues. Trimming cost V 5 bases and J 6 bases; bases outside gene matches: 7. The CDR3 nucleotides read TGTGCCAGCAGTGCCGGGACAGGGACTGATGGCTACACCTTC. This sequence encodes CASSAGTGTDGYTF.

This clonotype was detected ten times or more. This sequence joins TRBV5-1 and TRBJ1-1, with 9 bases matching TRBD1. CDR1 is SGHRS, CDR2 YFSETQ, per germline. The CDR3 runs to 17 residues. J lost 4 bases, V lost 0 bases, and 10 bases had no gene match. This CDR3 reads CASSLDKTGGWRTEAFF. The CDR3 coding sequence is TGCGCCAGCAGCTTGGACAAGACAGGGGGATGGCGCACTGAAGCTTTCTTT. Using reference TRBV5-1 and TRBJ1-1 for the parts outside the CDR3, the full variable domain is KAGVTQTPRYLIKTRGQQVTLSCSPISGHRSVSWYQQTPGQGLQFLFEYFSETQRNKGNFPGRFSGRQFSNSRSEMNVSTLELGDSALYLCASSLDKTGGWRTEAFFGQGTRLTVV.

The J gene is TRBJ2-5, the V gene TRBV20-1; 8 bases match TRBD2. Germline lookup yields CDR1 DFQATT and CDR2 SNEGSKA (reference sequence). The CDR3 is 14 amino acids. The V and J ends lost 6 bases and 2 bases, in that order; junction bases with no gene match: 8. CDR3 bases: TGCAGTGCCAGCACAAGCGGGGGACAAGAGACCCAGTACTTC. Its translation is CSASTSGGQETQYF.

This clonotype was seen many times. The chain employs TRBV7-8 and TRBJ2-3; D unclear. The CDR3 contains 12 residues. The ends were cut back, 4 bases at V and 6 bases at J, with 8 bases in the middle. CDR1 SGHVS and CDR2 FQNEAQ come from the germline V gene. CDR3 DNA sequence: TGTGCCAGCAGCTCCAGGACCGATACGCAGTATTTT. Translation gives CASSSRTDTQYF.

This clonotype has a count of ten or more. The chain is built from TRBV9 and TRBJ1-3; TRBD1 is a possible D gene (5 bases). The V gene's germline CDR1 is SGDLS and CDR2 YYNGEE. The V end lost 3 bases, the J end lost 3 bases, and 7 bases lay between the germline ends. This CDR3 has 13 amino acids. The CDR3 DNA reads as TGTGCCAGCAGCGCAGGGTTTGGAAACACCATATATTTT. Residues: CASSAGFGNTIYF.

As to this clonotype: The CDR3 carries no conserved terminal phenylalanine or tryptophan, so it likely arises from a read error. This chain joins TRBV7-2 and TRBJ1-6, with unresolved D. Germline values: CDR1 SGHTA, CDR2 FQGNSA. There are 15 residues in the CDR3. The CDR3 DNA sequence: TGCGCCAGCAGCTTTGGGCAGATAGATAATTCACCCCTCCACTCT. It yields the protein CASSFGQIDNSPLHS.

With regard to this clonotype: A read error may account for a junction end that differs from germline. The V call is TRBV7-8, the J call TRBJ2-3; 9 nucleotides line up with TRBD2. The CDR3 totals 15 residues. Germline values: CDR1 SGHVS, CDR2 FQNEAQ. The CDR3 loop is CASSTLAGDTGTQYF. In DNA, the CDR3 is TGTGCCAGCAGCACTTTAGCGGGGGACACAGGTACGCAGTATTTT.

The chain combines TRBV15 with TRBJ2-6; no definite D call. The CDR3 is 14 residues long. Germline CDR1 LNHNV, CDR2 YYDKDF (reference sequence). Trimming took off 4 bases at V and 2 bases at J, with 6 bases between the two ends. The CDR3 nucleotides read TGTGCCACCAGCAACAGTGCTGGGGCCAACGTCCTGACTTTC. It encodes CATSNSAGANVLTF.

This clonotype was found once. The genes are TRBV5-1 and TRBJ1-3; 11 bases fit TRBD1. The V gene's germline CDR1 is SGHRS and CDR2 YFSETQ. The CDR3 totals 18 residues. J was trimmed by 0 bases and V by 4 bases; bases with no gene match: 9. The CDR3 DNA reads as TGCGCCAGCAGCAAAAGCGGGACAGGGGGATTCTCTGGAAACACCATATATTTT. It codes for CASSKSGTGGFSGNTIYF.

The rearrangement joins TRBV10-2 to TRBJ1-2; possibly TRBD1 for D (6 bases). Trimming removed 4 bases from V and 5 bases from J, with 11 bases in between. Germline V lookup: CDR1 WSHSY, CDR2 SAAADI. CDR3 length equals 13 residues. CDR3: CASSVRGEYGYTF. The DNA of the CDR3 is TGCGCCAGCAGTGTCAGGGGAGAGTATGGCTACACCTTC.

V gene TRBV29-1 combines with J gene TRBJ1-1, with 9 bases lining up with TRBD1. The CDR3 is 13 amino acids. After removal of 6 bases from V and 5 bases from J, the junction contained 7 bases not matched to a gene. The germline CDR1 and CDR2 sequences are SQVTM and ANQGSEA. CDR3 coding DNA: TGCAGCGTGGGGGTGGGACAGGGAACTGAAGCTTTCTTT. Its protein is CSVGVGQGTEAFF.

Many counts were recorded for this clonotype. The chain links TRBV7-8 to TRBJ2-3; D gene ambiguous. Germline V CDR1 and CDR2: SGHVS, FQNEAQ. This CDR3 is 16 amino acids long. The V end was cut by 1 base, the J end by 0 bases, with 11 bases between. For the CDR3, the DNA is TGTGCCAGCAGCTTAGGTCTTCGCGGTAGCACAGATACGCAGTATTTT. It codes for CASSLGLRGSTDTQYF. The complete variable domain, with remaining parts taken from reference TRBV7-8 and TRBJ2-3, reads GAGVSQSPRYKVAKRGQDVALRCDPISGHVSLFWYQQALGQGPEFLTYFQNEAQLDKSGLPSDRFFAERPEGSVSTLKIQRTQQEDSAVYLCASSLGLRGSTDTQYFGPGTRLTVL.

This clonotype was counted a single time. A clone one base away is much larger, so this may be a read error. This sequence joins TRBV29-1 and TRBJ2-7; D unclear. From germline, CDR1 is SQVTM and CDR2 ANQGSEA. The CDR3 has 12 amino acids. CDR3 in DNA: TGCAGCATTGAATCCCTTGGTCGGGAGCAGTACTTC. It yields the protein CSIESLGREQYF.

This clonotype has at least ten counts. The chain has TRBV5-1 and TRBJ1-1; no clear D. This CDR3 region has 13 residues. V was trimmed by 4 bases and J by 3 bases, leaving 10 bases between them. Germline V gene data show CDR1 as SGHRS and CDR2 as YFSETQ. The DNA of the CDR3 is TGCGCCAGCAGCCCCGAGTATGACACTGAAGCTTTCTTT. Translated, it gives CASSPEYDTEAFF.

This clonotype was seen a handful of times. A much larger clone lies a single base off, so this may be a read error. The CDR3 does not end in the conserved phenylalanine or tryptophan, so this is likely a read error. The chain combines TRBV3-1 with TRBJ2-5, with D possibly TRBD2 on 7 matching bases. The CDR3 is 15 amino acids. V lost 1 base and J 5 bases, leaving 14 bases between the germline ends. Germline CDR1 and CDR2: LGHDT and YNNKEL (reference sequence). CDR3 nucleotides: TGTGCCAGCAGCCAAGTCACGGGGGGCGGGGAGACCCAGTACCTC. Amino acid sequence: CASSQVTGGGETQYL.

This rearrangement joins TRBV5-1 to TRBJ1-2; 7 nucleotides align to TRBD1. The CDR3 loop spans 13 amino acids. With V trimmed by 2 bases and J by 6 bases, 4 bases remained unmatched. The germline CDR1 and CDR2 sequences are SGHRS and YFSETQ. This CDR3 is CASSLQGTDGYTF. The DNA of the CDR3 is TGCGCCAGCAGCTTACAGGGGACTGATGGCTACACCTTC.

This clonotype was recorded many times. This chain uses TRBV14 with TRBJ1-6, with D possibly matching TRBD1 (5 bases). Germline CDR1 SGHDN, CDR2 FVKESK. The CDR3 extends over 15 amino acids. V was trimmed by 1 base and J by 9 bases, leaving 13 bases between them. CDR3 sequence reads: CASSQARGQGSPLHF. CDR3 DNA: TGTGCCAGCAGCCAAGCCCGGGGTCAGGGTTCACCCCTCCACTTT.

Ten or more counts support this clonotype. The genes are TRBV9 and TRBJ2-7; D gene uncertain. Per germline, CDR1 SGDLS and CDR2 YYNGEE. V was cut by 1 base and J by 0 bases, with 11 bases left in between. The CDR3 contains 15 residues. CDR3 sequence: CASSVHPGGSYEQYF. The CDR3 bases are TGTGCCAGCAGCGTACACCCGGGCGGCTCCTACGAGCAGTACTTC.